This record covers a single T cell receptor beta chain. The data are from a study of blood T cell repertoires in COVID-19. Across the whole study: Material from acute and convalescent COVID-19 was sourced from the United States, Italy and Spain.

Per the original data handling: Reference gene primer amplification gave nucleated cell count estimates. The repertoire was sequenced with immunoSEQ multiplex PCR; TCRdb's copy has only in-frame clones and lacks some. V and J calls and clone size follow that table, whereas D and trimming were derived from the DNA. The sample lists more than 95,000 clones, 85% seen once, with around 4% in the top ten. This CDR3 region has 15 residues. The ends lost 3 bases at V and 9 bases at J; junction bases unmatched: 6. Germline V gene data show CDR1 as SNHLY and CDR2 as FYNNEI. This clonotype originated in a man aged 50 or older with acute or convalescent COVID-19. V gene TRBV2 combines with J gene TRBJ1-6; 9 bases map to TRBD1. The source material was peripheral blood. CDR3 bases: TGTGCCAGCAGTGAGCGGACAGGGGCGGGTTCACCCCTCCACTTT. It translates to CASSERTGAGSPLHF.